This entry lists 14 T cell receptor beta chains sequenced from one sample in a study of blood T cells in healthy people across ages. With a J-beta primer mix and a sample-barcoded 5' primer, a second PCR ran roughly 6 to 12 cycles. TCRdb recomputed calls from the 5' RACE reads with MiXCR, one row per CDR3 protein. The sample consists of about 570,000 distinct CDR3 sequences, around 27% of them appearing once. This sample was shared with a second study, whose subject was T cells of mothers and their children.

The sample taken for sequencing was blood. The receptors were sampled from a boy between 2 and 15 years old in good health.

This clonotype came up many times. This chain uses TRBV20-1 with TRBJ1-1; 9 positions match TRBD1. The CDR3 spans 15 residues. J was trimmed by 2 bases and V by 1 base; bases with no gene match: 5. CDR1 and CDR2 from the germline V gene are DFQATT and SNEGSKA (reference sequence). The CDR3 spells CSARGDRERNTEAFF. CDR3 DNA: TGCAGTGCTAGAGGGGACAGGGAAAGAAACACTGAAGCTTTCTTT.

This clonotype was seen more than once but under ten times. This sequence joins TRBV12-3 or TRBV12-4 and TRBJ2-2; D gene ambiguous. V shed 7 bases and J shed 0 bases, with 12 bases lying between them. This CDR3 is built from 15 residues. CDR3 DNA sequence: TGTGCCAGCACCCCCGTTAGGGCGAACACCGGGGAGCTGTTTTTT. Encoded protein: CASTPVRANTGELFF.

The rearrangement joins TRBV7-2 to TRBJ2-5, with D possibly called TRBD1 or TRBD2 (6 bases each). Deletions cut 5 bases from V and 3 bases from J, with 13 bases between. CDR1 SGHTA and CDR2 FQGNSA come from the germline V gene. CDR3 size: 14 residues. CDR3 amino acids: CASSPRRGEETQYF. CDR3 sequence (DNA): TGTGCCAGCAGCCCCCGTAGGGGGGAAGAGACCCAGTACTTC.

The rearrangement joins TRBV6-2 or TRBV6-3 to TRBJ2-1; D perhaps matches TRBD2 (5 bases). Germline lookup yields CDR1 MNHEY and CDR2 SVGEGT. V shed 5 bases and J shed 4 bases, with 18 bases lying between them. There are 16 residues in the CDR3. In DNA, the CDR3 is TGTGCCAGCAGTCCAACCGGACGAGGGCGGTACAATGAGCAGTTCTTC. Its protein product is CASSPTGRGRYNEQFF.

V gene TRBV5-5 combines with J gene TRBJ2-2; D not certain. Germline CDR1 reads SGHKS; CDR2 reads YYEKEE (reference sequence). The CDR3 has 17 amino acids. Trimming cost V 5 bases and J 4 bases, with 21 bases left between them. The CDR3: CASRTATLDLSTGELFF. In nucleotides, the CDR3 is TGTGCCAGCAGAACCGCGACTCTGGACCTCAGCACCGGGGAGCTGTTTTTT.

The chain employs TRBV5-1 and TRBJ2-3; a possible D gene is TRBD2 (5 bases). CDR1 is SGHRS, CDR2 YFSETQ, per germline. With 0 bases removed from V and 0 bases from J, the gap between germline ends came to 8 bases. There are 15 residues in the CDR3. The DNA of the CDR3 is TGCGCCAGCAGCTTGGCTCCGGGGAGCACAGATACGCAGTATTTT. Its translation: CASSLAPGSTDTQYF.

The CDR3 reads CASSLSGTKNEQFF. The CDR3 bases are TGTGCCAGCAGCTTGTCCGGGACTAAAAATGAGCAGTTCTTC. The chain has TRBV11-2 and TRBJ2-5; TRBD2 aligns across 7 bases. The end of the DNA fits TRBJ2-1 better, so the J call may be wrong. The CDR3 sequence is 14 residues long. Looked up from germline, CDR1 is SGHAT and CDR2 is FQNNGV.

This clonotype was counted a few times. The rearrangement joins TRBV4-2 to TRBJ2-2; 7 nucleotides line up with TRBD1. The CDR3 has 15 residues. CDR1 and CDR2 from the germline V gene are LGHNA and YNFKEQ. With V trimmed by 1 base and J by 5 bases, 4 bases remained unmatched. The CDR3: CASSQGPGGTGELFF. As DNA, the CDR3 is TGTGCCAGCAGCCAAGGCCCAGGGGGAACCGGGGAGCTGTTTTTT.

This chain joins TRBV10-3 and TRBJ1-4, with unresolved D. The CDR3 loop spans 14 amino acids. V lost 2 bases and J lost 5, with 9 bases in between. Germline assignment: CDR1 ENHRY and CDR2 SYGVKD. Here the CDR3 DNA reads TGTGCCATCAGTGAGAGGGTGTTGAATGAAAAACTGTTTTTT. It specifies CAISERVLNEKLFF.

The chain links TRBV18 to TRBJ2-5; 8 nucleotides agree with TRBD2. V lost 2 bases to trimming and J lost 11 bases; unmatched junction nucleotides: 10. The CDR3 totals 14 residues. The V gene's germline CDR1 is KGHSH and CDR2 LQKENI. The CDR3 sequence: CASSPIPGGREQYF. CDR3 sequence (DNA): TGTGCCAGCTCACCAATACCGGGAGGGCGTGAGCAGTACTTC.

The chain employs TRBV18 and TRBJ1-1, with 7 bases identical to TRBD1. CDR1 is KGHSH, CDR2 LQKENI, per germline. J gave up 4 bases and V 4 bases, and 9 bases lay outside the gene matches. The CDR3 is 15 residues long. The CDR3 DNA follows: TGTGCCAGCTCACGGGACAGCGTTCTTAGCACTGAAGCTTTCTTT. Protein: CASSRDSVLSTEAFF. Full variable domain (remainder filled in from reference TRBV18 and TRBJ1-1): NAGVMQNPRHLVRRRGQEARLRCSPMKGHSHVYWYRQLPEEGLKFMVYLQKENIIDESGMPKERFSAEFPKEGPSILRIQQVVRGDSAAYFCASSRDSVLSTEAFFGQGTRLTVV.

V and J are TRBV7-9 and TRBJ1-2; D unresolved. CDR1 is SEHNR, CDR2 FQNEAQ, per germline (reference sequence). This CDR3 is built from 15 residues. Trimming took off 0 bases at V and 0 bases at J, with 8 bases between the two ends. CDR3 amino acids: CASSLADPSNYGYTF. In DNA, the CDR3 is TGTGCCAGCAGCTTAGCGGATCCATCTAACTATGGCTACACCTTC.

The chain couples TRBV4-1 to TRBJ2-5; TRBD2 matches 8 bases. The length of the CDR3 is 16 residues. With 0 bases clipped from V and 2 bases from J, the junction kept 5 bases outside the gene matches. The germline gives CDR1 MGHRA, CDR2 YSYEKL. CDR3 loop: CASSQDGASGQETQYF. As DNA, the CDR3 is TGCGCCAGCAGCCAAGATGGAGCTAGCGGGCAAGAGACCCAGTACTTC.

V gene TRBV30 combines with J gene TRBJ2-1; 11 bases line up with TRBD2. V shed 3 bases and J 8 bases; nucleotides not matched to a gene: 0. The CDR3 sequence is 12 residues long. Germline CDR1 reads GTSNPN; CDR2 reads SVGIG (reference sequence). The CDR3: CAWRLAGDEQFF. CDR3 DNA sequence: TGTGCCTGGAGACTAGCGGGAGATGAGCAGTTCTTC.